This T cell receptor beta chain was found in a study of blood T cell repertoires in COVID-19. On the study more broadly: From T cells, B-cell-depleted T cells, or PBMCs came the material, which was cDNA or gDNA.

Clones were read by immunoSEQ multiplex PCR, and TCRdb kept only the in-frame ones, dropping some. This sample has some 400,000 clones, with more than 70% found just once. Participants' reported clinical history set cohort assignment. V trimming: 3 bases; J trimming: 4 bases; junction bases outside the gene matches: 8. CDR1 is SGDLS and CDR2 is YYNGEE in the germline V gene. CDR3 length: 16 amino acids. The V and J genes are TRBV9 and TRBJ2-3; TRBD1 matches at 10 bases. The specimen was PBMCs or T cells enriched from blood (not recorded which). This TCR derives from a man aged 25-45 years who had recovered from COVID-19. CDR3 sequence (DNA): TGTGCCAGCAGCGGGAGACAGGGGGCGGGGGCAGATACGCAGTATTTT. This gives the protein CASSGRQGAGADTQYF.